This T cell receptor beta chain was sequenced in a study of blood T cells in healthy people across ages. Findings and limits, study-wide: Estimated diversity that came from one million T cells was considered an underestimate. A strong correlation between TCR beta diversity and naive T cell percentage was seen. PBMC samples, being unsorted, prevented any conclusive comparison of naive and antigen-experienced cells.

Trimming removed 4 bases from V and 2 bases from J, with 11 bases in between. Germline V gene data show CDR1 as SGDLS and CDR2 as YYNGEE. This CDR3 comprises 14 residues. Sample-barcoded 5' priming and a J-beta primer mix drove a second PCR of about 6 to 12 cycles. TCRdb used MiXCR to reprocess the 5' RACE reads, holding one entry per CDR3 protein. The table includes hundreds of thousands of distinct CDR3 sequences, under 65% detected once. As concerns this clonotype: Its antigen is as yet unknown.

This TCR came from a man between 60 and 70 years old in good health. The source material was blood. V usage is TRBV9 and J usage is TRBJ2-3; D gene uncertain. Here the CDR3 reads CASSPETYTDTQYF. CDR3 DNA sequence: TGTGCCAGCAGCCCAGAGACATACACAGATACGCAGTATTTT.